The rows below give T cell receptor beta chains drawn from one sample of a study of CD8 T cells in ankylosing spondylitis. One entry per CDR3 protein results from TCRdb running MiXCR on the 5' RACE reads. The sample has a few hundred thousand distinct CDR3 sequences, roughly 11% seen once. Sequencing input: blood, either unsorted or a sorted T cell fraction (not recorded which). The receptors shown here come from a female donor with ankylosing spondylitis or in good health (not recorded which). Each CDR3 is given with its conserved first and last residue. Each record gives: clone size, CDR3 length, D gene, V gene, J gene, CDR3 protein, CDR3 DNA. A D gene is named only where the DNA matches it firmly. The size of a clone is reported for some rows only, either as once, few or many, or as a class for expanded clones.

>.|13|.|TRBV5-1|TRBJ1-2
CASSLAPSYGYTF
TGCGCCAGCAGCTTGGCCCCCAGCTATGGCTACACCTTC
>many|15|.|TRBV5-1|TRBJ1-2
CASSPTLDLDVGYTF
TGCGCCAGCAGCCCCACCCTTGATCTGGACGTAGGCTACACCTTC
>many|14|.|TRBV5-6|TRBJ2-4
CASSRPEGPAVWNF
TGTGCCAGCAGCCGTCCGGAAGGACCGGCGGTATGGAACTTC
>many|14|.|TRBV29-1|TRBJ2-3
CSVEVEGTGVGQYF
TGCAGCGTTGAAGTGGAGGGTACAGGGGTAGGGCAGTATTTT
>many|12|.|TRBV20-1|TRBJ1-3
CSASDSGNTIYF
TGCAGTGCTAGTGACTCTGGAAACACCATATATTTT
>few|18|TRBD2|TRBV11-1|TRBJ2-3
CASSRGLAGGILTDTQYF
TGTGCCAGCAGCCGGGGACTAGCGGGGGGCATACTCACAGATACGCAGTATTTT
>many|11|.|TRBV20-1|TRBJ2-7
CSARAPNEQYF
TGCAGTGCTAGAGCCCCGAACGAGCAGTACTTC
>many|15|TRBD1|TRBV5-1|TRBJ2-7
CASSLTTGGTYEQYF
TGCGCCAGCAGCTTGACGACAGGGGGGACCTACGAGCAGTACTTC
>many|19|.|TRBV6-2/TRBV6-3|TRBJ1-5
CASSYSILQMYSRNQPQHF
TGTGCCAGCAGTTACTCTATACTACAGATGTATTCTCGCAATCAGCCCCAGCATTTT
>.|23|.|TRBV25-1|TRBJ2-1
CASSARRGSGKTWTGKAYNEQFF
TGTGCCAGCAGTGCACGCCGGGGAAGCGGAAAGACCTGGACTGGGAAGGCCTACAATGAGCAGTTCTTC
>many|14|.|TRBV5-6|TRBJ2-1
CASSYPGQGNEQFF
TGTGCCAGCAGCTACCCGGGACAAGGAAATGAGCAGTTCTTC
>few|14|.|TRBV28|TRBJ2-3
CASSLRNTRAAQYF
TGTGCCAGCAGTTTAAGGAACACCAGGGCTGCGCAGTATTTT
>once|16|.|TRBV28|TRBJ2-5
CASGSILQGGQETQYF
TGTGCCAGCGGTTCGATACTACAGGGAGGTCAAGAGACCCAGTACTTC
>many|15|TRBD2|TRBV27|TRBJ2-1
CASSDRTSGTDEQFF
TGTGCCAGCAGTGATAGGACTAGCGGGACCGATGAGCAGTTCTTC
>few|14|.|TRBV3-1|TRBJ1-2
CASSHTLGDYGYTF
TGTGCCAGCAGCCACACCCTCGGGGACTATGGCTACACCTTC
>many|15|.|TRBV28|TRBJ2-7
CASSSIREVYHEQYF
TGTGCCAGCAGTTCCATTAGGGAGGTGTACCACGAGCAGTACTTC
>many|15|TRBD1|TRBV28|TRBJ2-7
CASSAPGTGFYEQYF
TGTGCCAGCAGTGCTCCCGGGACAGGGTTCTACGAGCAGTACTTC
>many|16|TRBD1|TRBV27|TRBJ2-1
CASSLWVVGQTNEQFF
TGTGCCAGCAGTTTATGGGTGGTGGGACAGACAAATGAGCAGTTCTTC
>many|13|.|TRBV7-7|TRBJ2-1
CASSQNRDNEQFF
TGTGCTAGCAGTCAGAACAGGGACAATGAGCAGTTCTTC
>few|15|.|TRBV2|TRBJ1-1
CASSEASTGKTEAFF
TGTGCCAGCAGTGAAGCGTCTACAGGGAAGACTGAAGCTTTCTTT
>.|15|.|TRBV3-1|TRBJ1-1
CASSQPRVGFAEAFF
TGTGCCAGCAGCCAACCCAGGGTCGGTTTCGCTGAAGCTTTCTTT
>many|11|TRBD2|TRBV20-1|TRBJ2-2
CSADPGEGLFF
TGCAGTGCAGATCCGGGGGAGGGGCTGTTTTTT
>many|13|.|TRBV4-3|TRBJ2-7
CASSRGATYEQYF
TGCGCCAGCAGCCGAGGCGCAACCTACGAGCAGTACTTC
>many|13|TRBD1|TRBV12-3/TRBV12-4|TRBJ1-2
CASSTQGNYGYTF
TGTGCCAGCAGCACACAGGGGAACTATGGCTACACCTTC
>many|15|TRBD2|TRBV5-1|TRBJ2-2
CASSSGLAQTGELFF
TGCGCCAGCAGTTCGGGACTAGCTCAAACCGGGGAGCTGTTTTTT
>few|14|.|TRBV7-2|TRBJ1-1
CASSLSGGGLMAFF
TGTGCCAGCAGCTTGTCGGGGGGCGGGCTGATGGCTTTCTTT
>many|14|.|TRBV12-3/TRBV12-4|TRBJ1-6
CASSLTGYNSPLHF
TGTGCCAGCAGCTTGACAGGATATAATTCACCCCTCCACTTT
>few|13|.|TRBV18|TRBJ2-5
CASSSRVSETQYF
TGTGCCAGCTCGTCCAGGGTATCGGAGACCCAGTACTTC
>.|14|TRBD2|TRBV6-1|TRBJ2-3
CASGQLAATDTQYF
TGTGCCAGCGGACAACTAGCGGCCACAGATACGCAGTATTTT